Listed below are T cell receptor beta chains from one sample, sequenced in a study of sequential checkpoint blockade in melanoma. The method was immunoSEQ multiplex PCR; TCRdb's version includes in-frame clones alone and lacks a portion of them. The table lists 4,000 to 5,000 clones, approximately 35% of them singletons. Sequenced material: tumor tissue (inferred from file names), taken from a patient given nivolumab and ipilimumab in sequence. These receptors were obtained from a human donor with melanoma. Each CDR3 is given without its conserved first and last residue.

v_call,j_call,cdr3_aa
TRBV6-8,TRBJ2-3,ASRQDFRTDTQY
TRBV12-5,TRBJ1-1,ASQGPTLDTEAF
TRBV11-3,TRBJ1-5,ASSWDRGSSNQPQH
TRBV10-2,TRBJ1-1,ASRSHMNTEAF
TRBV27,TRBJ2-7,ASSLTGGPYEQY
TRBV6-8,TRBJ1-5,ASSYGLDQPQH
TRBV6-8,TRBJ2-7,ASSYTGRYEQY
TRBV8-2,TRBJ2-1,ASSLRSGGRGAYNEQF
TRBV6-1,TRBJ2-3,ASSEAPTLAGGTDTQY
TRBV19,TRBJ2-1,ASRRDKIDNEQF
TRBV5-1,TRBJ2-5,ASSTTGAQGETQY
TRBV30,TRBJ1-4,AWSPLAPGGGKLF
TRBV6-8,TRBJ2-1,ASSGSRGVEQF
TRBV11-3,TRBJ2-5,ASSLVGGRGETQY
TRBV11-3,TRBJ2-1,ASSLRGDSSYNEQF
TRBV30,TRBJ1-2,AWNLIRPHGYT
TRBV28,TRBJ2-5,ASSSPGHSDTQETQY
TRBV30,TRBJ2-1,AYEKGTRGEQF
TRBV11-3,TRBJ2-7,ASSLVGISYEQY
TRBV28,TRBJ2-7,ASSSPTSSGRPYEQY
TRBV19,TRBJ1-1,ASMGTATNTEAF
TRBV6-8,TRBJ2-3,ASSSGTGTSNTQY
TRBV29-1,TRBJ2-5,SVGASGMGEKKY
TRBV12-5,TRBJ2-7,ASKKTLQGDNEQY
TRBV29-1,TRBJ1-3,SAGDLGNTIY
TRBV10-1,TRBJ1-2,ASSESLTGGYT
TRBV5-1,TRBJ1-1,ASRRRGEDTEAF
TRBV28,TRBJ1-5,ASSPHVSNQPQH
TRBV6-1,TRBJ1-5,ASSEVQTGLDRPQH
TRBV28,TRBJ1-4,ASRGVRATNEKLF
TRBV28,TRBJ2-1,ATEDRDRSYNEQF
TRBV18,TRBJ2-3,ASSPREDTQY
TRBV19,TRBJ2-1,ASSPTDRGRYNEQF
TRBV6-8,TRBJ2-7,ASSSRDRVYEQY
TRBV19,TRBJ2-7,ASSISAGARKEQY
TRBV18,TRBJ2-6,ASSPGTQRSGANVLT
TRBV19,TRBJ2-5,ASSMGRVETQY
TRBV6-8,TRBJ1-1,ASSYSRTEAF
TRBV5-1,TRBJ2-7,ASDSGTGAGEQY
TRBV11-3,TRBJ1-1,ASRTAGGNTEAF
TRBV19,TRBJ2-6,ASSSLGGSGANVLT
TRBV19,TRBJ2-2,ASSIGRSYTGELF
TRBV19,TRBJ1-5,ASRTYTEASNQPQH
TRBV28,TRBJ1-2,ASSLTPRGYT
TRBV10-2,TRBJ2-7,AIQTGLYEQY
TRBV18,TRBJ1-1,ASSQQGSAEAF